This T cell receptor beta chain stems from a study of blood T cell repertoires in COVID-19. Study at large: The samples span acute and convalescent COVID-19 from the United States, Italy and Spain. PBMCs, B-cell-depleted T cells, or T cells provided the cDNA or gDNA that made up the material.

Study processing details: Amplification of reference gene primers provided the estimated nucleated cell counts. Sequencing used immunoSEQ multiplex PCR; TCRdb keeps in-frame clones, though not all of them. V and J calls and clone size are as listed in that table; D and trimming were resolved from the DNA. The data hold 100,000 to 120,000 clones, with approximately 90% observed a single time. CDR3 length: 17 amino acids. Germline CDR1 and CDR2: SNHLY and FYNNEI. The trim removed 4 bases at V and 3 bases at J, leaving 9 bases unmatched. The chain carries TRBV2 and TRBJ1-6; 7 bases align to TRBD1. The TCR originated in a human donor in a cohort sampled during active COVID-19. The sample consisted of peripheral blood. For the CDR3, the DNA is TGTGCCAGCAGTGCACGACCGGGACAGTTCTATAATTCACCCCTCCACTTT. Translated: CASSARPGQFYNSPLHF.